This T cell receptor beta chain was recovered during a study of cytomegalovirus exposure and HLA in healthy donors. Germline loops: CDR1 SGHTA, CDR2 FQGNSA. This CDR3 is built from 14 residues. Trimming shortened V by 4 bases and J by 7 bases, and 16 bases separated the two germline ends. This table comes from immunoSEQ multiplex PCR, and its TCRdb copy is limited to in-frame clones, with some not included. The repertoire holds under 50,000 clones, with 93% as singletons. The sequenced sample was PBMCs. The chain couples TRBV7-2 to TRBJ1-1, with D possibly matching TRBD1 (6 bases). The receptor was isolated from a woman between 18 and 29 years old in good health and CMV-seronegative. CDR3 protein: CASSSADRRLEAFF. In DNA, the CDR3 is TGTGCCAGCAGCTCGGCAGACAGGAGACTTGAAGCTTTCTTT. The full variable domain, rest sourced from reference TRBV7-2 and TRBJ1-1, is GAGVSQSPSNKVTEKGKDVELRCDPISGHTALYWYRQSLGQGLEFLIYFQGNSAPDKSGLPSDRFSAERTGGSVSTLTIQRTQQEDSAVYLCASSSADRRLEAFFGQGTRLTVV.